The 10 T cell receptor beta chains given below trace back to one sample, sequenced in a study of cytomegalovirus exposure and HLA in healthy donors. In the PCR, 60 Vbeta and 13 Jbeta primers were used. The assay was immunoSEQ multiplex PCR, and TCRdb's table has in-frame clones only and misses some. This table holds around 170,000 clones, around 80% found once. Specimen: PBMCs. The receptors were gathered from a middle-aged woman in good health and CMV-seronegative.

The genes are TRBV7-2 and TRBJ1-1, with 7 bases that match TRBD1. Germline assignment: CDR1 SGHTA and CDR2 FQGNSA. V shed 5 bases and J 4 bases; nucleotides not matched to a gene: 7. The CDR3 is 14 amino acids. CDR3: CASSRPGGGTEAFF. The CDR3 DNA sequence: TGTGCCAGCAGCCGGCCAGGGGGAGGCACTGAAGCTTTCTTT. Full variable domain (remainder filled in from reference TRBV7-2 and TRBJ1-1): GAGVSQSPSNKVTEKGKDVELRCDPISGHTALYWYRQSLGQGLEFLIYFQGNSAPDKSGLPSDRFSAERTGGSVSTLTIQRTQQEDSAVYLCASSRPGGGTEAFFGQGTRLTVV.

The V call is TRBV30, the J call TRBJ2-7, with 9 nucleotides matching TRBD1. V was clipped by 2 bases and J by 1 base; unmatched bases: 3. The length of the CDR3 is 14 residues. Germline CDR1 reads GTSNPN; CDR2 reads SVGIG (reference sequence). CDR3 coding DNA: TGTGCCTGGAGTATGACAGGGGGTTCCTACGAGCAGTACTTC. Translated: CAWSMTGGSYEQYF.

The chain is built from TRBV7-9 and TRBJ2-1; 12 bases fit TRBD2. This CDR3 is built from 16 residues. The V gene end was trimmed by 2 bases and the J gene end by 13 bases; junction bases not matched to a gene: 12. The V gene's germline CDR1 is SEHNR and CDR2 FQNEAQ (reference sequence). CDR3 DNA: TGTGCCAGCAGCTTATCGGTGACTAGCGGGAGTCACTTACAGTTCTTC. This gives the protein CASSLSVTSGSHLQFF.

The chain has TRBV7-2 and TRBJ1-5; D gene unclear. Per germline, CDR1 SGHTA and CDR2 FQGNSA. Trimming pared 4 bases from V and 4 bases from J, leaving 8 bases between. The CDR3 has 13 amino acids. CDR3 sequence reads: CASSYTVNQPQHF. The CDR3 DNA reads TGTGCCAGCAGCTACACAGTTAATCAGCCCCAGCATTTT.

The chain couples TRBV28 to TRBJ2-5; TRBD1 is a possible D gene (6 bases). The CDR3 is 13 residues long. Trimming cost V 5 bases and J 5 bases, with 12 bases left between them. The germline V gene has CDR1 MDHEN and CDR2 SYDVKM. CDR3 in amino acids: CASSTRTVETQYF. Written as DNA, the CDR3 is TGTGCCAGCAGTACCCGGACAGTCGAGACCCAGTACTTC.

The chain employs TRBV30 and TRBJ2-7, with 7 bases matching TRBD1. V shed 0 bases, J shed 2 bases, and the junction held 7 bases outside the gene matches. Germline assignment: CDR1 GTSNPN and CDR2 SVGIG (reference sequence). CDR3 length equals 15 residues. CDR3 residues: CAWSVQGKGAYEQYF. CDR3 nucleotide sequence: TGTGCCTGGAGTGTACAGGGGAAAGGGGCCTACGAGCAGTACTTC.

V usage is TRBV19 and J usage is TRBJ1-6; 7 bases agree with TRBD1. CDR3 length equals 15 residues. The V segment lost 4 bases and the J segment 7 bases; nucleotides outside the gene matches: 7. From germline, CDR1 is LNHDA and CDR2 SQIVND (reference sequence). The CDR3 nucleotides are TGTGCCAGTAGTACCGATGACAGGGACAATTCACCCCTCCACTTT. Translating it yields CASSTDDRDNSPLHF.

V and J are TRBV6-6 and TRBJ1-1, with 10 bases matching TRBD1. This CDR3 is built from 16 residues. The V gene's germline CDR1 is MNHNY and CDR2 SVGAGI (reference sequence). V was clipped by 4 bases and J by 1 base; unmatched bases: 6. The CDR3 coding sequence is TGTGCCAGCAGTTGGGGACAGGGGCGTACGAACACTGAAGCTTTCTTT. As protein: CASSWGQGRTNTEAFF.

The V call is TRBV5-1, the J call TRBJ2-3, with D tentatively TRBD2 (5 bases). CDR1 is SGHRS, CDR2 YFSETQ, per germline. Trimming removed 0 bases from V and 3 bases from J, with 5 bases in between. This CDR3 has 13 residues. The CDR3 sequence: CASSLGRTDTQYF. The CDR3 coding sequence is TGCGCCAGCAGCTTGGGGAGGACAGATACGCAGTATTTT.

The CDR3, as DNA: TGTGCCAGCTCCCTGGGGACAGGGGGACTCGGTGGCTACACCTTC. Translated: CASSLGTGGLGGYTF. The chain joins TRBV28 to TRBJ1-2; the match to TRBD1 covers 11 bases. The V gene's germline CDR1 is MDHEN and CDR2 SYDVKM. V lost 8 bases and J lost 7; bases outside the gene matches: 12. This CDR3 comprises 15 residues.